This T cell receptor beta chain was sequenced in a study of cytomegalovirus exposure and HLA in healthy donors (dated by TCRdb to 2015 to 2018). In the study overall: According to an earlier analysis of 587 of the donors, some 180 million T cells yielded roughly 110 million unique TCR beta sequences and about 300 Gb of sequence data. Approximately 310 gigabases of sequencing data and tens of millions of unique TCR sequences were included in an early release covering roughly 600 HLA-typed donors. Of the 350 to 400 genotyped donors, approximately 80% fell in the genetic ancestry cluster associated with self-reported Caucasian donors. The study was designed to test whether signatures of past pathogen exposure could be identified by cataloging public T cell receptors. The T cell repertoires of some 670 subjects were profiled by immunosequencing and related to cytomegalovirus serostatus. Besides the first cohort of around 700 subjects, a separate validation cohort made up of 120 or so different subjects was used. To predict cytomegalovirus infection status, the study combined high-throughput TCR immunosequencing, statistical association of individual TCRs with disease status, and machine learning. In a later analysis, previously published TCR beta repertoires from 666 donors were re-analyzed and high-resolution HLA genotyping was added so that TCR occurrence patterns could be studied. Rather than using new phenotypic data, the later analysis identified candidate immune exposures from TCR beta sequences and from how often those sequences occurred across donors. An earlier analysis of approximately 500 of the donors applied high-throughput TCR beta sequencing to assess whether each TCR beta V gene segment acted as functional or pseudogenic. Donor age, sex, ethnicity and CMV serostatus were compiled alongside the repertoire data. In a later genetic analysis, genome-wide SNP genotypes for 398 of the 666 donors were used, and that subset was treated as a discovery cohort. Every repertoire in the discovery cohort had been generated on one and the same sequencing platform. HLA typing included class I and class II loci at four-digit resolution. The number of donors typed differed by locus, with roughly 629-640 for A, B, C, DRB1 and DQB1, around 500 for DQA1, over 600 for DPA1, and approximately 470 for DPB1. Roughly five DR-DQ haplotypes were handled as single units for association and clustering because linkage in the cohort was strong. Among some 400 genotyped donors of the cohort, an average of about 240,000 unique TCR beta nucleotide sequences was sequenced per donor, of which about 18% were non-productive. Paper-wide results and their limitations: The authors suggested that the approach could potentially be generalized to other disease states and immunological phenotypes. Presence/absence analyses assumed roughly uniform sequencing depth across donors, an assumption that may not hold. Most TCR sequences were seen in very few donors, while some public TCRs were found in many individuals. Several of the top co-occurrence clusters appeared to be linked to parvovirus B19, influenza, CMV and Epstein-Barr virus, according to a later analysis. A few of the identified cytomegalovirus-associated TCR beta chains were confirmed in vitro to be specific for cytomegalovirus antigens. According to a later analysis, TCR association rates differed among HLA loci, with DRB1 alleles showing the most associated TCRs and HLA-C alleles showing the fewest. According to a later genetic analysis, donors in an Asian-associated ancestry cluster had fewer N-insertions in productive TCRs than the approximately 630-donor mean. A further reported finding was that TCR beta sequences accurately predicted the HLA-A and HLA-B alleles for most subjects in the first cohort. An earlier analysis of 450 to 750 of the donors showed that most TCR beta V segments appeared in productive rearrangements either about 90% or about 30% of the time, which broadly matched IMGT annotations. A later analysis found that most CMV-associated TCR beta chains appeared HLA-restricted, with HLA associations seemingly driven largely by CMV exposure. For the cohort, immune exposure information was limited to CMV serostatus. Some IMGT-functional V segments, including TRBV6-2 and TRBV6-3, could not be told apart with the 87-base-pair reads, so those segments were excluded. An association between a missense DCLRE1C variant and V-gene and J-gene trimming of TCR beta chains was found in a later genetic analysis and replicated in an independent cohort. Linkage disequilibrium might explain the correlated functional status among segregating V segments, but an unknown experimental factor could not be excluded. HLA typing was unavailable for some donors at each locus, so association tests used only the typed subset. Specific HLA alleles were associated with over 15,000 TCR beta sequences at a false discovery rate of 0.05 in a later analysis. In both the original and validation cohorts, the classifier was reported to diagnose cytomegalovirus status with high specificity and sensitivity. A group of highly shared sequence variants was considered likely to be a technical artifact of the sequencing pipeline. The study gave a list of 150 to 200 TCR beta chains associated with cytomegalovirus. The cohort was sequenced for TCR beta chains only, and without alpha or paired-chain data the features that could be detected were limited. About 17 rarely observed V segments, including chromosome 9 orphons, were excluded from the earlier analysis of about 600 of the donors because counts were too low. When HLA alleles, especially DR and DQ, strongly co-occurred, attributing TCR associations to individual alleles was difficult. Compared with equally common non-associated chains, HLA-associated TCR beta chains in a later analysis were more clonally expanded and had lower generation probabilities.

Trimming takes 2 bases from V and 0 bases from J, and the germline ends sit 7 bases apart. Looking up the germline V gene (reference sequence) yields CDR1 LNHDA and CDR2 SQIVND. The CDR3 starts with the cysteine, ends with the phenylalanine, and has 14 residues. Here the CDR3 DNA is all that survives: 42 bases in frame from base 1. Libraries were made using the immunoSEQ multiplex PCR assay. For the multiplex PCR, a mixture combining 60 forward primers for TCR Vbeta segments and 13 reverse primers for TCR Jbeta segments was used. Amplification of the CDR3 region of rearranged TCR beta genes was performed with a multiplex PCR assay on genomic DNA. The Illumina HiSeq System was used to sequence the amplified TCR beta libraries as 87-base-pair reads. Under the source paper's analysis protocol: Across the 700 or so repertoires, a later analysis counted 75 million to 90 million unique TCR beta chains, 9.5 million to 12 million of which were shared by at least two donors. Raw reads were error-corrected and collapsed into unique sequences by a nearest-neighbor algorithm in which closely related sequences were merged to remove PCR and sequencing errors. Alignment of CDR3 sequences to IMGT reference sequences was used to assign V, D and J gene segments. Each retained sequence needed at least a six-nucleotide match to both a V gene segment and a J gene segment. A rearrangement counted as productive if the CDR3 had no stop codons and remained in frame with V and J, and every other rearrangement counted as non-productive. Following IMGT convention, CDR3 was defined as the stretch from the second conserved V-encoded cysteine up to the conserved J-encoded phenylalanine. The earlier analysis of about 610 of the donors excluded any sequence lacking an unambiguous match to a single V gene segment. In an earlier analysis of approximately 550 of the donors, V segments were called functional above 56.7% productive rearrangements and were called segregating when the between-donor standard deviation exceeded 5%. A statistical classification framework was built for diagnosing cytomegalovirus status from the catalog of TCR beta chain sequences. V and J gene assignment, in a later analysis, came from comparing TCR nucleotide sequences with IMGT/GENE-DB human TR gene sequences. In a later analysis, CDR3 sequences and most-parsimonious VDJ recombination scenarios were assigned using the TCRdist pipeline. In a later analysis, each TCR beta chain was defined by its CDR3 amino acid sequence together with its V-gene family, and reads without a unique V-gene family were excluded. To address suspected cross-contamination and a sequencing artifact, a later analysis removed 592 highly shared, low-generation-probability nucleotide sequences. In a later analysis, a clonal expansion index was calculated for each public chain from normalized within-repertoire ranks of inferred template counts. A later analysis computed generation probabilities with a VDJ recombination model fitted to out-of-frame rearrangements, and checked the results against IGoR. A later analysis scored TCR-TCR, TCR-HLA and TCR-CMV co-occurrence with hypergeometric tests, applying a repertoire-size bias correction to TCR pairs. To estimate false discovery rates, a later analysis permuted the HLA or CMV assignments 20 times. A later analysis grouped co-occurring TCRs with DBSCAN, adding TCRdist sequence similarity when clustering within HLA-allele-positive subsets. Co-occurrence clustering excluded repertoires with fewer than 30,000 or more than 120,000 public chains, plus five with anomalous nucleotide sharing. In its TCRdb copy, this immuneACCESS table keeps in-frame sequences only and misses some clones. Where compared with another copy, unresolved V genes explain less than half of these, and the others have no known cause. That table supplies the V and J calls and clone size; D and trimming were determined from the DNA. The sample's records list 150,000 to 200,000 clones. Around 0.8% of the sample lies in the top ten.

On this clone: Its recognized antigen is unknown.

In total, roughly 670 healthy bone marrow donors made up the cohort. All cohort members were sampled while nominally healthy, although unrecorded immune exposures were likely present. The donor tested CMV seropositive, placing the donor among the roughly 300 seropositive members of the cohort. Every donor gave a peripheral blood sample, and the peripheral blood mononuclear cells from that sample were used for TCR beta sequencing. The Qiagen DNeasy Blood Extraction Kit was used to extract genomic DNA from the blood cell samples. The V and J genes are TRBV19 and TRBJ1-1, with an unclear D gene assignment. The TCR was taken from a young woman in good health and CMV-seropositive. Sequenced: PBMCs. Read as DNA, the sequence is TGTGCCAGTAGTATAAAAGCTCTGAACACTGAAGCTTTCTTT. It is translated as CASSIKALNTEAFF. Here the CDR3 is joined to the reference TRBV19 and TRBJ1-1 genes, and the full variable domain is: DGGITQSPKYLFRKEGQNVTLSCEQNLNHDAMYWYRQDPGQGLRLIYYSQIVNDFQKGDIAEGYSVSREKKESFPLTVTSAQKNPTAFYLCASSIKALNTEAFFGQGTRLTVV.